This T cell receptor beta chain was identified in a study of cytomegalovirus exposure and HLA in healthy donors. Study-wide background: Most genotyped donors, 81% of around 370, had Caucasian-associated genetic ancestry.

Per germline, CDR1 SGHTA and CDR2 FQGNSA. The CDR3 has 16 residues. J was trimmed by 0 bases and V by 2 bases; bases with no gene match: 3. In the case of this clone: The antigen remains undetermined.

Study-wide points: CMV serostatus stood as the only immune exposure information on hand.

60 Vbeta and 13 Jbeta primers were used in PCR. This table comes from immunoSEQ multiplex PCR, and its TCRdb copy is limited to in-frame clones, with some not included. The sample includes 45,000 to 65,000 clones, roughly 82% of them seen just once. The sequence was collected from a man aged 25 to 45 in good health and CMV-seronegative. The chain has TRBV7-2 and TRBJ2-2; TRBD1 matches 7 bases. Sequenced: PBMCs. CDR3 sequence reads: CASSLTGAPNTGELFF. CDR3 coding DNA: TGTGCCAGCAGCTTAACAGGGGCCCCGAACACCGGGGAGCTGTTTTTT.